Listed here is a single T cell receptor beta chain. Method: immunoSEQ multiplex PCR; TCRdb's copy keeps in-frame clones and lacks some. This table has 95,000 to 150,000 clones, approximately 85% appearing once. The J segment lost 7 bases and the V segment lost 3 bases, leaving 7 bases of the junction unmatched. This CDR3 has 15 amino acids. The germline V gene has CDR1 MNHEY and CDR2 SVGEGT. The data originate from a study of T cell responses to AZD1222 COVID-19 vaccine. This specimen was peripheral blood, taken on day 0 of AZD1222 vaccination. This clonotype was obtained from an adult in good health. The rearrangement uses TRBV6-2 or TRBV6-3 and TRBJ2-3; the match to TRBD2 covers 10 bases. CDR3 sequence (DNA): TGTGCCAGCAGTTATGAGCGGGGGGGCCTATATACGCAGTATTTT. This codes for CASSYERGGLYTQYF.